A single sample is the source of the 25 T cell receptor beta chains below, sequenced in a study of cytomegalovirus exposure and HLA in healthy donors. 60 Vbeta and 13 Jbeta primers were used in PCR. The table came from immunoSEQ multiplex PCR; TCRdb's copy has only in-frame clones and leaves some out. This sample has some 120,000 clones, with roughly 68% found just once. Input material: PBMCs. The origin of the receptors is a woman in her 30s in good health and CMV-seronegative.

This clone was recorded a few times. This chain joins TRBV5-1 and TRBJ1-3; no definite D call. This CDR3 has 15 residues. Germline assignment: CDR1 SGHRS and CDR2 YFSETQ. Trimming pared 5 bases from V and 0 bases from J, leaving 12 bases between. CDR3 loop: CASSREQHSGNTIYF. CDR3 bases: TGCGCCAGCAGTCGTGAACAGCACTCTGGAAACACCATATATTTT.

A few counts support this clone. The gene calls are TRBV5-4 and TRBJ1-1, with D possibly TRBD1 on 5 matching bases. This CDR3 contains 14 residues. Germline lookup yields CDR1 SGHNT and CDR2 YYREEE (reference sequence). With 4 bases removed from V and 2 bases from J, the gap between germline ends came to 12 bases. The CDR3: CASSGRDFNTEAFF. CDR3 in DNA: TGTGCCAGCAGCGGCCGGGACTTCAACACTGAAGCTTTCTTT.

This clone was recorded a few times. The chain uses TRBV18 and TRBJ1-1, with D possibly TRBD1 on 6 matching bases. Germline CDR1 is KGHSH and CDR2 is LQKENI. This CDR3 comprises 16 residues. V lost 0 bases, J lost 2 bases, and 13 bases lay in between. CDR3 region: CASSPPPRTENTEAFF. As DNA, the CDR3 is TGTGCCAGCTCACCACCGCCCCGGACAGAAAACACTGAAGCTTTCTTT. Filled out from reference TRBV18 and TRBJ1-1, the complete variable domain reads NAGVMQNPRHLVRRRGQEARLRCSPMKGHSHVYWYRQLPEEGLKFMVYLQKENIIDESGMPKERFSAEFPKEGPSILRIQQVVRGDSAAYFCASSPPPRTENTEAFFGQGTRLTVV.

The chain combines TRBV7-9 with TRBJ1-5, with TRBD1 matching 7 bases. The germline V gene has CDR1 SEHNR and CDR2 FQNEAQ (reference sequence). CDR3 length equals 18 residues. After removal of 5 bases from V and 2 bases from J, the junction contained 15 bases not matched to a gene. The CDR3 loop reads CASSGRDRPLGRNQPQHF. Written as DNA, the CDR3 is TGTGCCAGCAGCGGCCGGGACAGACCGCTAGGACGCAATCAGCCCCAGCATTTT.

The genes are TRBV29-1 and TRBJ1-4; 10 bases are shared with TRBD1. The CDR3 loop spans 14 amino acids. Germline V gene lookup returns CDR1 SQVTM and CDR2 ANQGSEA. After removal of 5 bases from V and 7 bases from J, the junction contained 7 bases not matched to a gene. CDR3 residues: CSVWTGGVGEKLFF. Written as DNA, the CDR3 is TGCAGCGTTTGGACAGGGGGAGTCGGTGAAAAACTGTTTTTT.

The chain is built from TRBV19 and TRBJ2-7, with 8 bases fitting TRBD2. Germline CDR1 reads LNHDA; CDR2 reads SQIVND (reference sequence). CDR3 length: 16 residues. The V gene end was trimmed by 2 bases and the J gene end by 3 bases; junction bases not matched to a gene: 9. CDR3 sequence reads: CASSISGGGGGYEQYF. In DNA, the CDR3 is TGTGCCAGTAGTATAAGCGGGGGCGGGGGTGGCTACGAGCAGTACTTC. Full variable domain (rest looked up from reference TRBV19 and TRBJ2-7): DGGITQSPKYLFRKEGQNVTLSCEQNLNHDAMYWYRQDPGQGLRLIYYSQIVNDFQKGDIAEGYSVSREKKESFPLTVTSAQKNPTAFYLCASSISGGGGGYEQYFGPGTRLTVT.

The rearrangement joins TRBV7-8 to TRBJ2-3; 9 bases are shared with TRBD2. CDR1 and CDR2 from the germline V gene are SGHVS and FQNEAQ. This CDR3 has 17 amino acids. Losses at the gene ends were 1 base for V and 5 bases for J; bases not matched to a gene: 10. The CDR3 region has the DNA TGTGCCAGCAGCTTAGTGGGACTAGCCCCCGGCAAAGATACGCAGTATTTT. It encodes CASSLVGLAPGKDTQYF.

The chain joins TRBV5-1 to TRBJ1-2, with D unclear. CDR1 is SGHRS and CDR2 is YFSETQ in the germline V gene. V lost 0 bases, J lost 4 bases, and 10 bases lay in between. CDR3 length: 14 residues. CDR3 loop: CASSLVEPPYGYTF. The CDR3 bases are TGCGCCAGCAGCTTGGTAGAGCCACCCTATGGCTACACCTTC.

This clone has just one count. In DNA form, the CDR3 reads TGCGCCAGCAGCCCAGCCGGGACAGCCTCTGGAAACACCATATATTTT. It specifies CASSPAGTASGNTIYF. The chain links TRBV5-1 to TRBJ1-3; 7 bases match TRBD1. There are 16 residues in the CDR3. Per the germline V gene, CDR1 is SGHRS and CDR2 is YFSETQ. Trimming removed 4 bases from V and 0 bases from J; junction bases left unmatched: 7.

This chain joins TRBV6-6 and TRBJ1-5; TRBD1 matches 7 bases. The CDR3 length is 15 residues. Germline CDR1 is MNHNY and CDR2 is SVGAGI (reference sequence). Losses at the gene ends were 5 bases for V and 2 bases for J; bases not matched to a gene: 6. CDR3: CASSPMTGRNQPQHF. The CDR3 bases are TGTGCCAGCAGTCCCATGACAGGGCGCAATCAGCCCCAGCATTTT.

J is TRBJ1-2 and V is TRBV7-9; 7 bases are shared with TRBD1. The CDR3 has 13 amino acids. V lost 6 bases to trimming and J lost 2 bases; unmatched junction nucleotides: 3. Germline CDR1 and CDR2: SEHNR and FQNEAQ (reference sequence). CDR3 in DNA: TGTGCCAGCAGACCGGGACAGAACTATGGCTACACCTTC. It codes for CASRPGQNYGYTF.

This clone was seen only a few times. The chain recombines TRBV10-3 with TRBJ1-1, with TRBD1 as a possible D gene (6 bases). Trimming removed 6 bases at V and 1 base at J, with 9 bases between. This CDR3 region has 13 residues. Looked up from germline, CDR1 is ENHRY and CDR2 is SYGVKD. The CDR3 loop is CAISGQSNTEAFF. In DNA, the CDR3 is TGTGCCATCAGCGGACAGTCGAACACTGAAGCTTTCTTT.

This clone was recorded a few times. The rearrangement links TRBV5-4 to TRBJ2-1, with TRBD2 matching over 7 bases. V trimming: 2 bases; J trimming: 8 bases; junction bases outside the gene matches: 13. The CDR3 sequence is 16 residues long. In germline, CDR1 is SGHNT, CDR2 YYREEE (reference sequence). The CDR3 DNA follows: TGTGCCAGCAGCTTTTTGTGGGAGGGCCGTTTAGATGAGCAGTTCTTC. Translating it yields CASSFLWEGRLDEQFF.

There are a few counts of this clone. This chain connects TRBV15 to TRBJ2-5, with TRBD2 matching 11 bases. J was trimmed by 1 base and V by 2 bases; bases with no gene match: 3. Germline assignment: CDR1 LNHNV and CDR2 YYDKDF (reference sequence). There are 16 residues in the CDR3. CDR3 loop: CATSRRLAGSQETQYF. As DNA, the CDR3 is TGTGCCACCAGCAGAAGACTAGCGGGGAGCCAAGAGACCCAGTACTTC.

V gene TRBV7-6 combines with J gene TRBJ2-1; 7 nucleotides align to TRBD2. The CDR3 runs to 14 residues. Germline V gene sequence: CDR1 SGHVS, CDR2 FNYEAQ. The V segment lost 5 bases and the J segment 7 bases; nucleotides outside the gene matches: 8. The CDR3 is CASSPLTGGNEQFF. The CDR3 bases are TGTGCCAGCAGCCCTCTTACCGGGGGGAATGAGCAGTTCTTC.

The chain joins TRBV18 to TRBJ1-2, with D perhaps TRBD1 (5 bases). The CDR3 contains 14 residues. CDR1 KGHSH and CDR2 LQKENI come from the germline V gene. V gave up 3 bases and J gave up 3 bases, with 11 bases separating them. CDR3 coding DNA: TGTGCCAGCTCACCTGGGGGGGACTACTATGGCTACACCTTC. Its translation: CASSPGGDYYGYTF.

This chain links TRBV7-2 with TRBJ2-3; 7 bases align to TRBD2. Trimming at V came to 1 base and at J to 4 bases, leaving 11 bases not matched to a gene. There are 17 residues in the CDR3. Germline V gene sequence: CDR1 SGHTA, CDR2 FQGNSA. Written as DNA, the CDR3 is TGTGCCAGCAGCTTAGAGCAGCGGGGAACCAGTTCAGATACGCAGTATTTT. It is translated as CASSLEQRGTSSDTQYF.

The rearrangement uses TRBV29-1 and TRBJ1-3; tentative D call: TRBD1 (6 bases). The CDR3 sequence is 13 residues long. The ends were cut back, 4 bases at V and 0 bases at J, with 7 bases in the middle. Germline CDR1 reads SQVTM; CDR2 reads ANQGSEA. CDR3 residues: CSVGGGSGNTIYF. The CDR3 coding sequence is TGCAGCGTTGGAGGGGGCTCTGGAAACACCATATATTTT.

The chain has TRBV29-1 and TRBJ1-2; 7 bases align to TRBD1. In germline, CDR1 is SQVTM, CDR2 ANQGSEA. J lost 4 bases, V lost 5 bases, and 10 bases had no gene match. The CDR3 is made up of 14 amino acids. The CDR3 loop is CSVPDREQGYGYTF. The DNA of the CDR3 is TGCAGCGTTCCCGACAGGGAACAGGGCTATGGCTACACCTTC.

The CDR3: CAISGLNTGELFF. The CDR3 DNA sequence: TGTGCCATCAGTGGTCTCAACACCGGGGAGCTGTTTTTT. The chain recombines TRBV10-3 with TRBJ2-2; D gene unclear. V was clipped by 4 bases and J by 2 bases, with 5 bases between them. CDR1 ENHRY and CDR2 SYGVKD come from the germline V gene. This CDR3 has 13 amino acids.

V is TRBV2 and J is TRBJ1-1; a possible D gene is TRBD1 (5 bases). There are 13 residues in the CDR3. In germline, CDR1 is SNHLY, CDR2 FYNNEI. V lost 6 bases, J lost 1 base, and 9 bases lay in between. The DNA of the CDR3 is TGTGCCAGCAGCGTTGGGGCGAACACTGAAGCTTTCTTT. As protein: CASSVGANTEAFF.

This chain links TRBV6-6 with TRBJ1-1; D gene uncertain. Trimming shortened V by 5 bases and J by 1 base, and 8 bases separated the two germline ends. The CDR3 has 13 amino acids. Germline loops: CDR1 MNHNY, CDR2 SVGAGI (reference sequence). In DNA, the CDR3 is TGTGCCAGCAGTCGCGGGAGGAACACTGAAGCTTTCTTT. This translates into CASSRGRNTEAFF.

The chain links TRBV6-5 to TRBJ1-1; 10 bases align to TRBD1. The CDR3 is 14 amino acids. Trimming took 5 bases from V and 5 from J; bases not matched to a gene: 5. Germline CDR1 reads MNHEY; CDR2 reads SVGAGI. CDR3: CASSIDRGRTEAFF. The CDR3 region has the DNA TGTGCCAGCAGTATCGACAGGGGGCGAACTGAAGCTTTCTTT.

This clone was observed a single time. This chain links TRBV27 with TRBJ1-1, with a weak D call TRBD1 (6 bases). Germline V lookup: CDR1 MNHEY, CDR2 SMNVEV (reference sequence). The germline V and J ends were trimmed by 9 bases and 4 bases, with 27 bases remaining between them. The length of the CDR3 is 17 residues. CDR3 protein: CASSRGRGLSSGTEAFF. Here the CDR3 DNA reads TGTGCCAGTTCCAGGGGCAGGGGCCTTTCGTCGGGCACTGAAGCTTTCTTT.

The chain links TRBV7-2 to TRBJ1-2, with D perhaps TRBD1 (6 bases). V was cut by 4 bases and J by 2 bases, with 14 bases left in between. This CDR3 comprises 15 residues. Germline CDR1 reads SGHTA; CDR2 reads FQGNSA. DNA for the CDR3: TGTGCCAGCAGCTCACAGGGAGATAACAACTATGGCTACACCTTC. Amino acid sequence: CASSSQGDNNYGYTF.